The 22 T cell receptor beta chains reported below all come from one sample, sequenced in a study of T cells in Graves' hyperthyroidism and ophthalmopathy (dated by TCRdb to 2018 to 2020). Libraries were built with multiplex PCR. Sequencing was carried out with an Illumina HiSeq 2000. The TCR beta CDR3 regions were amplified from RNA transcripts. The first round of RT-PCR for the TCR CDR3 was performed with the HTBI primer set and the Qiagen OneStep RT-PCR kit. The public reads were reanalyzed by TCRdb: fastp trimming at Q25, MiXCR alignment, in-frame beta chains only. Under each unique CDR3 protein, matching rows form one entry showing the most common genes and DNA. Recorded for this sample are around 570,000 distinct CDR3 sequences; approximately 20% of them occurred a single time. The top ten hold 45% to 50% of the sample. The sample was blood. The receptors here all came from a man aged 40-55 years with Graves' ophthalmopathy.

This chain uses TRBV7-2 with TRBJ2-1; 14 bases line up with TRBD2. CDR3 size: 14 residues. CDR1 is SGHTA and CDR2 is FQGNSA in the germline V gene. The V and J ends lost 11 bases and 8 bases, in that order; junction bases with no gene match: 8. Written as DNA, the CDR3 is TGTGCCTGCGGGACTAGCGGGAGAGGGCATGAGCAGTTCTTC. It is translated as CACGTSGRGHEQFF.

Note on this clonotype: A single base separates this from a much larger clone, so it may be a read error. The J gene is TRBJ1-5, the V gene TRBV12-3 or TRBV12-4; D perhaps matches TRBD1 (6 bases). CDR3 length equals 12 residues. The DNA of the CDR3 is TGTGCCAGCAGTGGACAGAATCAGTCCCAGCATTTT. It is translated as CASSGQNQSQHF.

The CDR3 is CASSLVPGQGTGANVLTF. CDR3 nucleotides: TGTGCCAGCAGCTTAGTCCCGGGACAGGGGACTGGGGCCAACGTCCTGACTTTC. The chain joins TRBV7-9 to TRBJ2-6, with TRBD1 matching over 10 bases. CDR1 SEHNR and CDR2 FQNEAQ come from the germline V gene (reference sequence). The CDR3 length is 18 residues. The junction had 5 bases not matched to a gene; V was cut back by 1 base and J by 2 bases.

The chain joins TRBV9 to TRBJ1-5, with TRBD1 matching 7 bases. This CDR3 has 15 amino acids. Germline-derived CDR1 and CDR2 are SGDLS and YYNGEE. V lost 3 bases to trimming and J lost 6 bases; unmatched junction nucleotides: 9. The CDR3 nucleotides read TGTGCCAGCAGCGAACAGGGGTTGAACGGTCAGCCCCAGCATTTT. Protein: CASSEQGLNGQPQHF.

This sequence joins TRBV2 and TRBJ1-4; possible D gene TRBD1, 5 bases. The germline CDR1 and CDR2 sequences are SNHLY and FYNNEI. With 3 bases removed from V and 3 bases from J, the gap between germline ends came to 11 bases. This CDR3 spans 15 amino acids. The CDR3 loop reads CASSESKGSNEKLFF. Here the CDR3 DNA reads TGTGCCAGCAGTGAGTCAAAGGGGTCTAATGAAAAACTGTTTTTT. The full variable domain, its missing parts supplied by reference TRBV2 and TRBJ1-4, is EPEVTQTPSHQVTQMGQEVILRCVPISNHLYFYWYRQILGQKVEFLVSFYNNEISEKSEIFDDQFSVERPDGSNFTLKIRSTKLEDSAMYFCASSESKGSNEKLFFGSGTQLSVL.

This clonotype was seen at least ten times. This chain joins TRBV28 and TRBJ2-2; tentative D call: TRBD2 (5 bases). Germline CDR1 MDHEN, CDR2 SYDVKM. Between the trimmed V and J ends, which lost 2 bases and 0 bases, there was a span of 16 bases. The CDR3 is 18 amino acids. The CDR3 coding sequence is TGTGCCAGCAGTTTACCTCCCCAGCGGTTACCGAACACCGGGGAGCTGTTTTTT. This codes for CASSLPPQRLPNTGELFF.

This clonotype was observed at least ten times. The chain employs TRBV2 and TRBJ1-2; D unclear. The CDR3 is 12 residues long. V lost 7 bases and J 7 bases, leaving 13 bases between the germline ends. Germline loops: CDR1 SNHLY, CDR2 FYNNEI. As DNA, the CDR3 is TGTGCCAGCATACGGGATGGCTCTGGCTACACCTTC. The encoded protein is CASIRDGSGYTF. Drawing the rest from reference TRBV2 and TRBJ1-2, the complete variable domain is EPEVTQTPSHQVTQMGQEVILRCVPISNHLYFYWYRQILGQKVEFLVSFYNNEISEKSEIFDDQFSVERPDGSNFTLKIRSTKLEDSAMYFCASIRDGSGYTFGSGTRLTVV.

This clonotype has at least ten counts. The chain combines TRBV6-1 with TRBJ2-5; D tentatively reads TRBD1 or TRBD2 (7 bases each). Germline-derived CDR1 and CDR2 are MNHNS and SASEGT. V dropped 6 bases and J dropped 9 bases, with 20 bases sitting between them. This CDR3 spans 14 amino acids. The CDR3 DNA reads TGTGCCAGCAGGCCAACAGGGGTCGGGGGGTCCCAGTACTTC. This encodes CASRPTGVGGSQYF.

Points on this clonotype: At one end, the junction sequence differs from germline, possibly due to a read error. This chain uses TRBV7-7 with TRBJ2-1; 8 bases fit TRBD1. This CDR3 has 17 residues. Germline CDR1 SSHAT, CDR2 FNYEAQ (reference sequence). CDR3 residues: CASSLALSRGHHNEQFF. In nucleotides, the CDR3 is TGTGCTAGCAGCTTAGCGCTAAGCAGGGGGCATCACAATGAGCAGTTCTTC. The whole variable domain, remainder taken from reference TRBV7-7 and TRBJ2-1, is GAGVSQSPRYKVTKRGQDVTLRCDPISSHATLYWYQQALGQGPEFLTYFNYEAQPDKSGLPSDRFSAERPEGSISTLTIQRTEQRDSAMYRCASSLALSRGHHNEQFFGPGTRLTVL.

The rearrangement joins TRBV19 to TRBJ1-1, with TRBD1 matching over 8 bases. Germline CDR1 LNHDA, CDR2 SQIVND (reference sequence). Unmatched junction bases numbered 9, after V lost 7 bases and J lost 5 bases. The CDR3 runs 14 residues. This CDR3 is CASKGQVWGTEAFF. The CDR3, as DNA: TGTGCCAGTAAGGGACAGGTGTGGGGGACTGAAGCTTTCTTT.

This clonotype was seen many times. This rearrangement joins TRBV28 to TRBJ1-3; weak D call: TRBD1 (6 bases). V was shortened by 6 bases and J by 3 bases, with 15 bases between the two germline ends. The CDR3 consists of 15 residues. Per the germline V gene, CDR1 is MDHEN and CDR2 is SYDVKM. CDR3 sequence (DNA): TGTGCCAGCAGCCGGGACGGGGGCGGTGGAAACACCATATATTTT. Encoded protein: CASSRDGGGGNTIYF.

On this clonotype: A read error may produce the germline difference seen at one junction end. The chain couples TRBV28 to TRBJ2-7; D possibly matches TRBD1 or TRBD2 (5 bases each). The CDR3 consists of 15 residues. Germline CDR1 MDHEN, CDR2 SYDVKM. The CDR3 region is CASSSSGALSYGQYF. Here the CDR3 DNA reads TGTGCCAGCAGTTCTTCCGGGGCCCTCTCCTACGGGCAGTACTTC.

The V call is TRBV5-4, the J call TRBJ2-2; the match to TRBD2 covers 9 bases. CDR1 and CDR2 from the germline V gene are SGHNT and YYREEE (reference sequence). Unmatched junction bases numbered 11, after V lost 4 bases and J lost 7 bases. The CDR3 has 16 residues. In nucleotides, the CDR3 is TGTGCCAGCAGCCAGCAGGGCGGGGGGGCCGGCGGGGAGCTGTTTTTT. It translates to CASSQQGGGAGGELFF. Variable domain in full (rest from reference TRBV5-4 and TRBJ2-2): ETGVTQSPTHLIKTRGQQVTLRCSSQSGHNTVSWYQQALGQGPQFIFQYYREEENGRGNFPPRFSGLQFPNYSSELNVNALELDDSALYLCASSQQGGGAGGELFFGEGSRLTVL.

The chain couples TRBV25-1 to TRBJ2-3; D gene unclear. V lost 4 bases, J lost 4 bases, and 9 bases lay in between. The CDR3 loop spans 13 amino acids. From germline, CDR1 is MGHDK and CDR2 SYGVNS. The CDR3, as DNA: TGTGCCAGCAGTGTGGAAGGGTCAGATACGCAGTATTTT. Protein: CASSVEGSDTQYF.

This clonotype was counted a few times. The rearrangement joins TRBV28 to TRBJ2-7, with D possibly TRBD2 on 7 matching bases. V was pared by 3 bases and J by 6 bases, with 15 bases between. Germline loops: CDR1 MDHEN, CDR2 SYDVKM. The CDR3 sequence is 14 residues long. The CDR3 sequence is CASSLVQGRGEQYF. DNA of the CDR3: TGTGCCAGCAGTTTGGTGCAGGGGAGGGGCGAGCAGTACTTC.

Notes on this clonotype: Just one base apart from a much larger clone, this may be a read error. The CDR3 coding sequence is TGCGCCAGCAGCTGGGCCACCGGGACAGGGAGACAAGAGACCCAGTACTTC. Translating gives CASSWATGTGRQETQYF. The chain recombines TRBV5-1 with TRBJ2-5, with 9 bases aligning to TRBD1. The CDR3 is 17 residues long. The germline CDR1 and CDR2 sequences are SGHRS and YFSETQ. V lost 3 bases, J lost 2 bases, and 11 bases stayed unmatched.

The table lists this clonotype with a few counts. A single base separates this from a much larger clone, so it may be a read error. The CDR3 bases are TGTGCCAGCAGCCGGACAGGGGCCTATGGCTACACCTTC. Protein sequence: CASSRTGAYGYTF. The genes are TRBV7-3 and TRBJ1-2, with 9 bases that match TRBD1. CDR3 length equals 13 residues. Germline loops: CDR1 SGHTA, CDR2 FQGTGA. The junction had 2 bases not matched to a gene; V was cut back by 5 bases and J by 4 bases.

This clonotype occurred many times. The J gene is TRBJ2-3, the V gene TRBV11-2; weak D call: TRBD2 (5 bases). The length of the CDR3 is 12 residues. CDR1 is SGHAT and CDR2 is FQNNGV in the germline V gene. V was trimmed by 5 bases and J by 6 bases, leaving 9 bases between them. The CDR3 DNA sequence: TGTGCCAGCAGCCCGGGGATGGATACGCAGTATTTT. It encodes CASSPGMDTQYF.

The rearrangement joins TRBV5-1 to TRBJ1-1; D remains ambiguous. V was pared by 4 bases and J by 7 bases, with 14 bases between. This CDR3 is 13 amino acids long. Germline CDR1 and CDR2: SGHRS and YFSETQ. CDR3 DNA: TGCGCCAGCAGCCCGGTACAAAGGTATGAAGCTTTCTTT. This sequence encodes CASSPVQRYEAFF. The full variable domain, in which reference TRBV5-1 and TRBJ1-1 provide the parts outside the CDR3, is KAGVTQTPRYLIKTRGQQVTLSCSPISGHRSVSWYQQTPGQGLQFLFEYFSETQRNKGNFPGRFSGRQFSNSRSEMNVSTLELGDSALYLCASSPVQRYEAFFGQGTRLTVV.

This clonotype was recorded at least ten times. V usage is TRBV28 and J usage is TRBJ2-5; weak D call: TRBD2 (6 bases). Germline CDR1 MDHEN, CDR2 SYDVKM. V was trimmed by 5 bases and J by 7 bases, leaving 14 bases between them. This CDR3 is 13 amino acids long. The DNA of the CDR3 is TGTGCCAGCAGTACCGGGGGTATACCGACCCAGTACTTC. Translated, it gives CASSTGGIPTQYF. Full variable domain (missing parts from reference TRBV28 and TRBJ2-5): DVKVTQSSRYLVKRTGEKVFLECVQDMDHENMFWYRQDPGLGLRLIYFSYDVKMKEKGDIPEGYSVSREKKERFSLILESASTNQTSMYLCASSTGGIPTQYFGPGTRLLVL.

This clonotype appeared a few times. The chain is built from TRBV4-2 and TRBJ2-5, with 8 nucleotides matching TRBD2. Germline lookup yields CDR1 LGHNA and CDR2 YNFKEQ. This CDR3 is built from 17 residues. J was trimmed by 1 base and V by 4 bases; bases with no gene match: 11. For the CDR3, the DNA is TGTGCCAGCAGCCGTCAAGCCAGCGGGGGAATCCAAGAGACCCAGTACTTC. Translation gives CASSRQASGGIQETQYF.

This clonotype was detected a few times. The chain is built from TRBV10-3 and TRBJ2-7, with D maybe TRBD1 (6 bases). This CDR3 has 14 amino acids. Trimming left V 2 bases short and J 6 bases short, with 14 bases between. Germline V gene data show CDR1 as ENHRY and CDR2 as SYGVKD. The CDR3 is CAISESSDRPEQYF. The CDR3 DNA is TGTGCCATCAGTGAGAGCTCAGACAGGCCCGAGCAGTACTTC.